The rows below give T cell receptor beta chains drawn from one sample of a study of T cell responses to AZD1222 COVID-19 vaccine. Data came from immunoSEQ multiplex PCR; TCRdb stores just in-frame clones and leaves some out. Among more than 100,000 clones listed, approximately 84% were seen once. Specimen: peripheral blood, collected on day 0 of AZD1222 vaccination. The receptors here all came from an adult in good health. Each CDR3 is given with its conserved first and last residue. The order of the fields is D gene, J gene, V gene, clone size, CDR3 protein, CDR3 DNA. A D gene is named only where the DNA matches it firmly. Clone size is given for some rows only: seen once, a few or many times, or a class if the clone is expanded.

d_gene: .; j_gene: TRBJ1-5; v_gene: TRBV2; abundance: .; CDR3aa: CASEDRAKVQPQHF; CDR3nt: TGTGCCAGCGAGGACAGAGCCAAGGTTCAGCCCCAGCATTTT
d_gene: .; j_gene: TRBJ1-5; v_gene: TRBV5-6; abundance: .; CDR3aa: CASSEEGGTPQHF; CDR3nt: TGTGCCAGCAGCGAAGAGGGGGGTACGCCCCAGCATTTT
d_gene: TRBD1; j_gene: TRBJ2-7; v_gene: TRBV5-1; abundance: .; CDR3aa: CASTKAQGSAYEQYF; CDR3nt: TGCGCCAGCACCAAAGCACAGGGGTCCGCCTACGAGCAGTACTTC
d_gene: .; j_gene: TRBJ1-6; v_gene: TRBV2; abundance: .; CDR3aa: CASSEVDRLTF; CDR3nt: TGTGCCAGCAGTGAAGTTGACAGGCTAACTTTT
d_gene: .; j_gene: TRBJ1-1; v_gene: TRBV6-2/TRBV6-3; abundance: .; CDR3aa: CASSSPQGNEAFF; CDR3nt: TGTGCCAGCAGTTCCCCCCAGGGAAATGAAGCTTTCTTT
d_gene: .; j_gene: TRBJ1-4; v_gene: TRBV12-3/TRBV12-4; abundance: .; CDR3aa: CASSRGVGEKLFF; CDR3nt: TGTGCCAGCAGTCGAGGGGTTGGTGAAAAACTGTTTTTT
d_gene: .; j_gene: TRBJ2-7; v_gene: TRBV27; abundance: .; CDR3aa: CASSLSRSYEQYF; CDR3nt: TGTGCCAGCAGTTTATCCAGATCCTACGAGCAGTACTTC
d_gene: .; j_gene: TRBJ1-5; v_gene: TRBV5-6; abundance: .; CDR3aa: CASSLGGVNQPQHF; CDR3nt: TGTGCCAGCAGCTTGGGGGGGGTGAATCAGCCCCAGCATTTT
d_gene: TRBD1; j_gene: TRBJ1-1; v_gene: TRBV19; abundance: .; CDR3aa: CASTETGRLNTEAFF; CDR3nt: TGTGCCAGCACGGAGACAGGGCGTCTGAACACTGAAGCTTTCTTT
d_gene: .; j_gene: TRBJ1-2; v_gene: TRBV29-1; abundance: once; CDR3aa: CSVESPVRGDGYTF; CDR3nt: TGCAGCGTTGAATCCCCGGTTCGGGGGGATGGCTACACCTTC
d_gene: TRBD2; j_gene: TRBJ2-7; v_gene: TRBV5-5; abundance: .; CDR3aa: CASSLVGEGTPYEQYF; CDR3nt: TGTGCCAGCAGCTTGGTTGGGGAGGGGACTCCCTACGAGCAGTACTTC
d_gene: .; j_gene: TRBJ1-6; v_gene: TRBV5-1; abundance: .; CDR3aa: CASSLDFSDSPLHF; CDR3nt: TGCGCCAGCAGCTTGGACTTCTCGGATTCACCCCTCCACTTT
d_gene: .; j_gene: TRBJ2-7; v_gene: TRBV11-2; abundance: .; CDR3aa: CASSFRSEQYF; CDR3nt: TGTGCCAGCAGCTTTCGGTCCGAGCAGTACTTC
d_gene: .; j_gene: TRBJ1-1; v_gene: TRBV28; abundance: .; CDR3aa: CASSPGPVEATEAFF; CDR3nt: TGTGCCAGCAGTCCCGGTCCGGTGGAGGCCACTGAAGCTTTCTTT
d_gene: TRBD1; j_gene: TRBJ1-2; v_gene: TRBV28; abundance: .; CDR3aa: CASSPGTGGFGYTF; CDR3nt: TGTGCCAGCAGTCCCGGGACAGGGGGATTTGGCTACACCTTC
d_gene: .; j_gene: TRBJ2-7; v_gene: TRBV29-1; abundance: .; CDR3aa: CSVEGRLGREQYF; CDR3nt: TGCAGCGTTGAAGGACGTCTAGGGCGCGAGCAGTACTTC
d_gene: TRBD2; j_gene: TRBJ2-7; v_gene: TRBV24-1; abundance: once; CDR3aa: CATSDRLTSGSGEQYF; CDR3nt: TGTGCCACCAGTGACCGATTGACTAGCGGGAGTGGCGAGCAGTACTTC
d_gene: .; j_gene: TRBJ2-7; v_gene: TRBV28; abundance: .; CDR3aa: CASIKTSSYEQYF; CDR3nt: TGTGCCAGTATTAAAACATCTTCCTACGAGCAGTACTTC
d_gene: .; j_gene: TRBJ1-1; v_gene: TRBV5-6; abundance: .; CDR3aa: CASSRARGRGVGAEAFF; CDR3nt: TGTGCCAGCAGCAGGGCTCGGGGGCGGGGAGTCGGGGCTGAAGCTTTCTTT
d_gene: .; j_gene: TRBJ2-5; v_gene: TRBV7-2; abundance: .; CDR3aa: CASSPDRWNQETQYF; CDR3nt: TGTGCCAGCAGCCCGGACCGATGGAACCAAGAGACCCAGTACTTC